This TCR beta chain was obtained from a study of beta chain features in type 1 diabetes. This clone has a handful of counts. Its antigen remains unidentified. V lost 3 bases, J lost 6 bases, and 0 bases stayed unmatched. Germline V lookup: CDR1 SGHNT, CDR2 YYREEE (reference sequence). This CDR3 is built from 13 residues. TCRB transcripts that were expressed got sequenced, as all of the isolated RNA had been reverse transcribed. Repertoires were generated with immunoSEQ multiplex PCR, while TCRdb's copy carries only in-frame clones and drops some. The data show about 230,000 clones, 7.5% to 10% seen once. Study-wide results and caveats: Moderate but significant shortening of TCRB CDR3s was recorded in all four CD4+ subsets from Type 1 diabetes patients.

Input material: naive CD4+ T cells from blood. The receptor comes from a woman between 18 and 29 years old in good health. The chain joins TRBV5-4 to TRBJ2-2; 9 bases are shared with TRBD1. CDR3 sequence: CASSWTGAGELFF. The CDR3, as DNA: TGTGCCAGCAGCTGGACAGGGGCCGGGGAGCTGTTTTTT.